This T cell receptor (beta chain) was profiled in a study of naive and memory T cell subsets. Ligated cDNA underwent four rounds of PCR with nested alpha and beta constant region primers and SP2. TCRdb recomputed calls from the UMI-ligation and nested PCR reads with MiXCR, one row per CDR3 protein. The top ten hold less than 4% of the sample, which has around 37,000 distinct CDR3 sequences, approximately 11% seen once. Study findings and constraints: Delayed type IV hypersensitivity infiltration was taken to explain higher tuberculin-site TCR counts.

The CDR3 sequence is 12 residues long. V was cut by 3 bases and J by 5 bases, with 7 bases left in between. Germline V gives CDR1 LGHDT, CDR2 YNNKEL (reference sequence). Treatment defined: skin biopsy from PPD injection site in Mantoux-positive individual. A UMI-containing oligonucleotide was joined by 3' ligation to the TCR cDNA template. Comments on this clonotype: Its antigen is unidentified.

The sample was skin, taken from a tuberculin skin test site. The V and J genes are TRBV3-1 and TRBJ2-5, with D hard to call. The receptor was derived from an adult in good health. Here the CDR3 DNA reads TGTGCCAGCAGCCATGGCGAGGAGACCCAGTACTTC. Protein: CASSHGEETQYF.